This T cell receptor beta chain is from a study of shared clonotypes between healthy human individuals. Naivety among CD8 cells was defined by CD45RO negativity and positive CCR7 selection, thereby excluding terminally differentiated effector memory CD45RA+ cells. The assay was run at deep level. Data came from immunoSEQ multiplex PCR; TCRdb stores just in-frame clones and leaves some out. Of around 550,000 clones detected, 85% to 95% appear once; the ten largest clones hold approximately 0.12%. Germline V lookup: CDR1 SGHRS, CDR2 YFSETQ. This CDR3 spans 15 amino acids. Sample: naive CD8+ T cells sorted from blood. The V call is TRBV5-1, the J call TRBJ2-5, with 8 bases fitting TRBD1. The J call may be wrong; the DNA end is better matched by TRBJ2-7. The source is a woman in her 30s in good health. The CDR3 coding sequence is TGCGCCAGCAGCGGAGGACAGGGCCGCTCCTACGAGCAGTACTTC. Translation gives CASSGGQGRSYEQYF.